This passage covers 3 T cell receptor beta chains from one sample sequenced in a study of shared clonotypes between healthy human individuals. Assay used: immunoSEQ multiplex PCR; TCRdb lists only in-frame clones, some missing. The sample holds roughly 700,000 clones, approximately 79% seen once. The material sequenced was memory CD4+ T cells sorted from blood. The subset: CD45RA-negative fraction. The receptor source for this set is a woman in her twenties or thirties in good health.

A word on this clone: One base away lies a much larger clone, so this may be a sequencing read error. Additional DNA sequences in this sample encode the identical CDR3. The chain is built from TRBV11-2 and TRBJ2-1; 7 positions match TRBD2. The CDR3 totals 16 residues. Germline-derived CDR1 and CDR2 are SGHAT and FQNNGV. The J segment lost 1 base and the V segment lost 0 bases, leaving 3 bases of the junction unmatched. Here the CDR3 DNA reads TGTGCCAGCAGCTTAGAGGGCGGGAGTTCCTACAATGAGCAGTTCTTC. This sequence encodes CASSLEGGSSYNEQFF.

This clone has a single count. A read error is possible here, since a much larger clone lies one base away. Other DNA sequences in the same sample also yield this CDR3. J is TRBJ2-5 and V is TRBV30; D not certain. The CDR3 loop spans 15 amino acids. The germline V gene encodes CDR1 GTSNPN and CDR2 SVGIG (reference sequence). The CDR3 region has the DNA TGTGCCTGGAGTGTAAAGGGCTTAATTCAAGAAACCCAGTACTTC. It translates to CAWSVKGLIQETQYF.

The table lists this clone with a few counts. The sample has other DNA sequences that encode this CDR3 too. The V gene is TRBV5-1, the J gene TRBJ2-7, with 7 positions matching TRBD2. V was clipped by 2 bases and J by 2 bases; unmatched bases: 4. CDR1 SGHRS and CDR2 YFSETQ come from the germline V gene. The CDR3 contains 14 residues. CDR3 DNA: TGCGCCAGCAGCTTCCTAGCGGAGACCTACGAGCAGTACTTC. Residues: CASSFLAETYEQYF.